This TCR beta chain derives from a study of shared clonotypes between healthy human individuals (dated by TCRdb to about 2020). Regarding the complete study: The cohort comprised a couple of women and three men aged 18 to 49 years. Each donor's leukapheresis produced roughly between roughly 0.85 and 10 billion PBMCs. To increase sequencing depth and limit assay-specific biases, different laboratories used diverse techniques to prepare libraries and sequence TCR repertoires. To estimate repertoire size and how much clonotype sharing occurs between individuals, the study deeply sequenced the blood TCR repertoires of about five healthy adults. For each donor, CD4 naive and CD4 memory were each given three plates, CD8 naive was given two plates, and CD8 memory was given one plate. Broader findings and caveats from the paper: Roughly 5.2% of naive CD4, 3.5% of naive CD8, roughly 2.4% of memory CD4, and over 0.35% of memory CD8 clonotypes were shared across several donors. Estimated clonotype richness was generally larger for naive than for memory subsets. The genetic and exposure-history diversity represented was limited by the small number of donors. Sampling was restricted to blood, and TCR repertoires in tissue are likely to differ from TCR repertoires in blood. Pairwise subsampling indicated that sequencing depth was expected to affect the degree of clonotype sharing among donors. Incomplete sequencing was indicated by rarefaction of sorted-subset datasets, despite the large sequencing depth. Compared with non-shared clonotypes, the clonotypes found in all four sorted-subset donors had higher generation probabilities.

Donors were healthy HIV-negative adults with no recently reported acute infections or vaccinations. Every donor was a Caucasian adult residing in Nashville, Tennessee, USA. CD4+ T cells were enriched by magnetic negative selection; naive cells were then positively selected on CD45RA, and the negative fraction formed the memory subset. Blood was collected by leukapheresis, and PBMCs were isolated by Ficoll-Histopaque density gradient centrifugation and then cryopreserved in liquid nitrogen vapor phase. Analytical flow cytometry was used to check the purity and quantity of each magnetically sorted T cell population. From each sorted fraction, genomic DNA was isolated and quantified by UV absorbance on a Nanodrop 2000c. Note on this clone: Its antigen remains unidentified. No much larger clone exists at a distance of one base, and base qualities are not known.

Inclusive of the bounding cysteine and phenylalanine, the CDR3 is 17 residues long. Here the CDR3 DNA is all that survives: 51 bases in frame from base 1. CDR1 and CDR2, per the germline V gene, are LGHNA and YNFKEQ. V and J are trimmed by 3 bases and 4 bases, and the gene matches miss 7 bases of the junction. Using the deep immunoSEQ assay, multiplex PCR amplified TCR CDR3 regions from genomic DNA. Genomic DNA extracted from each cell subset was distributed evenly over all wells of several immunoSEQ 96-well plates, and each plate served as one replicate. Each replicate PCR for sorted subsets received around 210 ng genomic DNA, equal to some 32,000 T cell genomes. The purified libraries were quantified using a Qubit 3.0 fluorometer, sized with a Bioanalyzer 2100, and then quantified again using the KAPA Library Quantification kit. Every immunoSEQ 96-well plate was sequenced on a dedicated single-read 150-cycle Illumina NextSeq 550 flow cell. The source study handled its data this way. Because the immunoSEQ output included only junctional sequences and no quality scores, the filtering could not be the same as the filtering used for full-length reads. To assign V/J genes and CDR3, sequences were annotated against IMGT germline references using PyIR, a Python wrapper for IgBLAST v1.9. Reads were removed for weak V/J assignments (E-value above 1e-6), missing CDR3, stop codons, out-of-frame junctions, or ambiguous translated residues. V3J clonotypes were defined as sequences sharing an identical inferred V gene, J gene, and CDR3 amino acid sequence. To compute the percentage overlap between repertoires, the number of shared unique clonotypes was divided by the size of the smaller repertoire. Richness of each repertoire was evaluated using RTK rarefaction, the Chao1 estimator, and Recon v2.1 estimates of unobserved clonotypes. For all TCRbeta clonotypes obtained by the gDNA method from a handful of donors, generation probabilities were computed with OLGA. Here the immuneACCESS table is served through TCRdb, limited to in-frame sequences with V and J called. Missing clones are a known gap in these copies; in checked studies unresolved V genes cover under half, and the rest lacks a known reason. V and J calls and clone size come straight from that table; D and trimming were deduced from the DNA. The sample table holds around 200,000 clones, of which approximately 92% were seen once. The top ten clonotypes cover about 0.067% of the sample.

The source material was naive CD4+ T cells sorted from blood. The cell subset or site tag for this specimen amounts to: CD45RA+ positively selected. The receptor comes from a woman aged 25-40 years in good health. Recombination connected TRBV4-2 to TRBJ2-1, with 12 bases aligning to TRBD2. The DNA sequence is TGTGCCAGCAGCCAGGAACTAGCGGGAGGCGTATACAATGAGCAGTTCTTC. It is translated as CASSQELAGGVYNEQFF.